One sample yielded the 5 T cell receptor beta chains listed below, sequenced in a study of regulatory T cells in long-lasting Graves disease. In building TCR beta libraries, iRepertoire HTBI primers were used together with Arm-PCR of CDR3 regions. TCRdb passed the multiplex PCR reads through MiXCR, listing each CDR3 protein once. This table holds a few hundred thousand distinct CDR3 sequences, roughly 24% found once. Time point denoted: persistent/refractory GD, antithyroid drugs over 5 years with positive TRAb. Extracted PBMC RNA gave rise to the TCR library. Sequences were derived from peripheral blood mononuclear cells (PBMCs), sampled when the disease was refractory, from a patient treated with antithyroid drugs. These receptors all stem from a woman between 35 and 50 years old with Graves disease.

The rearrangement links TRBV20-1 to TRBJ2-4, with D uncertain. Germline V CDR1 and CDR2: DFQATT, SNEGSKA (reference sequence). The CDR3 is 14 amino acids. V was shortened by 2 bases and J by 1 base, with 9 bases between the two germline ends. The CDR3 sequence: CSARSDFAKNIQYF. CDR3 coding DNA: TGCAGTGCTAGAAGCGATTTCGCCAAAAACATTCAGTACTTC.

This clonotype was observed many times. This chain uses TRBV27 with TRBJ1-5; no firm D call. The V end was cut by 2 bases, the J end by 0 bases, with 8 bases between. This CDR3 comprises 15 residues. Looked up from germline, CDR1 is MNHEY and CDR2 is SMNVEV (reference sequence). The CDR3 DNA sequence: TGTGCCAGCAGTTTAGGAATCAATAGCAATCAGCCCCAGCATTTT. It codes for CASSLGINSNQPQHF.

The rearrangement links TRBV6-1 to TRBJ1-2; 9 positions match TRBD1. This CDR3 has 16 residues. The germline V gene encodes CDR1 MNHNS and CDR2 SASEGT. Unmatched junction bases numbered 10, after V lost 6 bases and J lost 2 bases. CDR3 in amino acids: CASRGDRALSNYGYTF. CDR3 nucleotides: TGTGCCAGCAGGGGGGACAGGGCGTTATCGAACTATGGCTACACCTTC.

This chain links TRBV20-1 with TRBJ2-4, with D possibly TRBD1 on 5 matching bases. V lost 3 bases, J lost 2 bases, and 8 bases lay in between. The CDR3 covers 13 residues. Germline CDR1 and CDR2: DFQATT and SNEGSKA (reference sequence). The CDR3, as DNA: TGCAGTGCTAGCAGGGTTTCCAAAAACATTCAGTACTTC. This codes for CSASRVSKNIQYF.

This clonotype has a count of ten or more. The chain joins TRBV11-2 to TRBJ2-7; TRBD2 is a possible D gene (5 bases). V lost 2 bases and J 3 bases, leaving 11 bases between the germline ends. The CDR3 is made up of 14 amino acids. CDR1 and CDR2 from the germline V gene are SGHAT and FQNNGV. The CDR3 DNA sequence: TGTGCCAGCAGCTTATTTGCAGGAGGCTACGAGCAGTACTTC. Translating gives CASSLFAGGYEQYF.